The 13 T cell receptor beta chains given below trace back to one sample, sequenced in a study of cytomegalovirus exposure and HLA in healthy donors. It was with 60 Vbeta and 13 Jbeta primers that the PCR ran. Sequenced by immunoSEQ multiplex PCR; TCRdb stores in-frame clones only, minus some. Seen in this sample are 100,000 to 150,000 clones; the ten most common clones hold 1.5% to 1.8%. Sequencing was performed on PBMCs. The receptors come from a woman aged 40 to 50 in good health and CMV-seronegative.

The chain has TRBV6-4 and TRBJ1-6, with 8 bases aligning to TRBD1. The CDR3 has 14 residues. Trimming at V came to 6 bases and at J to 6 bases, leaving 4 bases not matched to a gene. Germline-derived CDR1 and CDR2 are MRHNA and SNTAGT. As DNA, the CDR3 is TGTGCCAGCAGGGCAACAGGGGGTAATTCACCCCTCCACTTT. The encoded protein is CASRATGGNSPLHF.

V is TRBV5-8 and J is TRBJ2-7; D may be TRBD2 (5 bases). Trimming removed 3 bases at V and 1 base at J, with 11 bases between. CDR1 is SGHTS, CDR2 YDEGEE, per germline. This CDR3 spans 14 amino acids. In DNA, the CDR3 is TGTGCCAGCAGCTGGTCACGGGGATCCTACGAGCAGTACTTC. It specifies CASSWSRGSYEQYF.

Remarks on this clone: It is likely a read error, because the conserved phenylalanine at the end of the CDR3 is missing. The genes are TRBV6-1 and TRBJ2-2; 8 bases map to TRBD2. V was pared by 4 bases and J by 7 bases, with 8 bases of the junction left unmatched. Looked up from germline, CDR1 is MNHNS and CDR2 is SASEGT. The length of the CDR3 is 15 residues. The CDR3 nucleotides read TGTGCCAGCAGTGCCCTGACGGGGGGGGACGGGGAGCTGTTTTCT. Amino acids: CASSALTGGDGELFS.

The CDR3 DNA sequence: TGCGCCAGCAGCTTGGACAGCCACAATGGCTACACCTTC. It translates to CASSLDSHNGYTF. The chain employs TRBV5-1 and TRBJ1-2; no reliable D call. CDR3 length: 13 amino acids. The ends were cut back, 0 bases at V and 6 bases at J, with 9 bases in the middle. The germline V gene encodes CDR1 SGHRS and CDR2 YFSETQ.

The chain links TRBV7-3 to TRBJ2-5; TRBD1 is a possible D gene (5 bases). Germline V gene sequence: CDR1 SGHTA, CDR2 FQGTGA. Trimming stripped 2 bases from V and 5 bases from J, with 15 bases between. CDR3 length equals 15 residues. CDR3 bases: TGTGCCAGCAGCTTACTAGGGGCTCCTTCGGAGACCCAGTACTTC. Its protein product is CASSLLGAPSETQYF.

The chain employs TRBV9 and TRBJ2-2, with no clear D. The CDR3 is 15 amino acids. The V end lost 3 bases, the J end lost 7 bases, and 16 bases lay between the germline ends. Germline CDR1 SGDLS, CDR2 YYNGEE. The CDR3 reads CASSADSNHIGELFF. The CDR3 DNA follows: TGTGCCAGCAGCGCCGACTCTAATCACATCGGGGAGCTGTTTTTT.

The rearrangement links TRBV7-6 to TRBJ2-1; 8 bases are a match to TRBD2. The CDR3 is 16 residues long. J was trimmed by 6 bases and V by 7 bases; bases with no gene match: 14. The germline V gene encodes CDR1 SGHVS and CDR2 FNYEAQ. CDR3 bases: TGTGCCAGCACCCTCCTAGGGCGGGGGGCCCTCAATGAGCAGTTCTTC. Its translation is CASTLLGRGALNEQFF.

The chain combines TRBV5-1 with TRBJ1-4; 7 bases align to TRBD1. Germline V gene data show CDR1 as SGHRS and CDR2 as YFSETQ. V was pared by 4 bases and J by 3 bases, with 9 bases of the junction left unmatched. The CDR3 has 16 residues. The CDR3 reads CASSPTGRAANEKLFF. The CDR3, as DNA: TGCGCCAGCAGCCCGACAGGGCGGGCAGCTAATGAAAAACTGTTTTTT.

The chain uses TRBV10-3 and TRBJ1-1; the D gene is possibly TRBD1 (5 bases). CDR1 is ENHRY and CDR2 is SYGVKD in the germline V gene. The ends were cut back, 6 bases at V and 12 bases at J, with 14 bases in the middle. The CDR3 is 11 amino acids. The CDR3 reads CAISQEGRTFF. The CDR3 DNA follows: TGTGCCATCAGCCAGGAGGGGCGAACTTTCTTT.

The V call is TRBV27, the J call TRBJ1-2, with a weak D call TRBD1 (5 bases). Germline lookup yields CDR1 MNHEY and CDR2 SMNVEV (reference sequence). Trimming pared 5 bases from V and 1 base from J, leaving 14 bases between. The length of the CDR3 is 15 residues. The CDR3 nucleotides read TGTGCCAGCAGTCCCATAGGGCAGGGTAACTATGGCTACACCTTC. Its protein is CASSPIGQGNYGYTF.

The chain recombines TRBV4-3 with TRBJ1-4; TRBD1 is a possible D gene (5 bases). CDR3 length equals 15 residues. From germline, CDR1 is LGHNA and CDR2 YSLEER. V lost 1 base, J lost 3 bases, and 9 bases lay in between. The CDR3 coding sequence is TGCGCCAGCAGCCAAGGGACACAGCCTAATGAAAAACTGTTTTTT. This encodes CASSQGTQPNEKLFF.

This chain joins TRBV29-1 and TRBJ2-4; the match to TRBD1 covers 10 bases. The CDR3 is 15 amino acids. V shed 2 bases, J shed 6 bases, and the junction held 7 bases outside the gene matches. Germline V gene data show CDR1 as SQVTM and CDR2 as ANQGSEA. CDR3 region: CSVEKGTGVGNIQYF. The CDR3 DNA sequence: TGCAGCGTTGAAAAGGGGACAGGGGTGGGAAACATTCAGTACTTC.

The V call is TRBV5-4, the J call TRBJ2-5, with 9 bases identical to TRBD1. CDR3 length: 15 amino acids. The V and J ends lost 4 bases and 1 base, in that order; junction bases with no gene match: 5. Germline values: CDR1 SGHNT, CDR2 YYREEE (reference sequence). The CDR3 sequence: CASSADRGVQETQYF. In DNA form, the CDR3 reads TGTGCCAGCAGCGCCGACAGGGGGGTCCAAGAGACCCAGTACTTC.